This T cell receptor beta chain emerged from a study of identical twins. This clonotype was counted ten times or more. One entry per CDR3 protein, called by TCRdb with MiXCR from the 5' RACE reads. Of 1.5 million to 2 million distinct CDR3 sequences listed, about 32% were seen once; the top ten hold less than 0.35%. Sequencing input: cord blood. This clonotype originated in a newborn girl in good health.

The CDR3 sequence: CASSLLASGTDTQYF. As DNA, the CDR3 is TGTGCCAGCAGTTTATTGGCTAGCGGTACAGATACGCAGTATTTT. The chain recombines TRBV28 with TRBJ2-3, with 7 bases aligning to TRBD2. J lost 3 bases, V lost 1 base, and 4 bases had no gene match. CDR3 size: 15 residues. Germline CDR1 MDHEN, CDR2 SYDVKM.